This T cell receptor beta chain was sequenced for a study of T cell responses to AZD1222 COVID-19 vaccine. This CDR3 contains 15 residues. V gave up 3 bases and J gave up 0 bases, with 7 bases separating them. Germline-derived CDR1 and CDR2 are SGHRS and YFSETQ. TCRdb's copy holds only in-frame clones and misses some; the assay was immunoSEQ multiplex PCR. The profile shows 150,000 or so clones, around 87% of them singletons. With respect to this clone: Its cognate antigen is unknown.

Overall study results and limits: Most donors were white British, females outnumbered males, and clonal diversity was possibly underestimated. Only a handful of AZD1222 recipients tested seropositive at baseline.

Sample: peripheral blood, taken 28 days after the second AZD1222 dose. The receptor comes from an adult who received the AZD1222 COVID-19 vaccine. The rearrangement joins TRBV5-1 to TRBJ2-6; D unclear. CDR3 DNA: TGCGCCAGCAGCTCCGGGCACTCTGGGGCCAACGTCCTGACTTTC. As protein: CASSSGHSGANVLTF.